Each of the 8 T cell receptor beta chains below was sequenced from the same sample in a study of blood T cell repertoires in COVID-19. The protocol was immunoSEQ multiplex PCR, while the TCRdb copy is restricted to in-frame clones and leaves out a portion. Of about 170,000 clones listed, approximately 80% are singletons. The material sequenced was peripheral blood. These receptor sequences come from a woman aged 70-85 years with COVID-19, enrolled during active disease.

The chain carries TRBV28 and TRBJ1-3; D is ambiguous. CDR3 size: 15 residues. Trimming removed 0 bases at V and 3 bases at J, with 9 bases between. Germline CDR1 and CDR2: MDHEN and SYDVKM. CDR3 sequence (DNA): TGTGCCAGCAGTTTATGGAGAGGTGGTGGAAACACCATATATTTT. Translation: CASSLWRGGGNTIYF.

The chain links TRBV7-3 to TRBJ2-2, with D tentatively TRBD2 (5 bases). Germline V gene sequence: CDR1 SGHTA, CDR2 FQGTGA. This CDR3 comprises 14 residues. V was cut by 5 bases and J by 6 bases, with 13 bases left in between. CDR3 DNA sequence: TGTGCCAGCAGCCCAACCGCGAGGGCCGGGGAGCTGTTTTTT. Amino acids: CASSPTARAGELFF.

The rearrangement links TRBV9 to TRBJ2-5; 8 bases align to TRBD1. Germline V CDR1 and CDR2: SGDLS, YYNGEE. V was clipped by 0 bases and J by 4 bases; unmatched bases: 5. The CDR3 extends over 15 amino acids. The CDR3 sequence: CASSVVDRARETQYF. In nucleotides, the CDR3 is TGTGCCAGCAGCGTAGTGGACAGGGCCAGAGAGACCCAGTACTTC.

The chain joins TRBV15 to TRBJ1-3, with a weak D call TRBD1 (6 bases). CDR3 length: 15 amino acids. In germline, CDR1 is LNHNV, CDR2 YYDKDF (reference sequence). V was shortened by 2 bases and J by 7 bases, with 15 bases between the two germline ends. The CDR3 here is CATSRRDPTGNTIYF. As DNA, the CDR3 is TGTGCCACCAGCAGACGGGATCCCACAGGGAACACCATATATTTT.

The genes are TRBV11-3 and TRBJ2-3; possibly TRBD2 for D (5 bases). The CDR3 loop spans 14 amino acids. V lost 1 base, J lost 2 bases, and 7 bases lay in between. Germline V gene data show CDR1 as SGHNT and CDR2 as YENEEA. CDR3 nucleotides: TGTGCCAGCAGCTTAGCGGGAACCACAGATACGCAGTATTTT. Its protein is CASSLAGTTDTQYF.

This sequence joins TRBV15 and TRBJ2-4, with 12 bases that match TRBD2. The junction had 17 bases not matched to a gene; V was cut back by 5 bases and J by 0 bases. The CDR3 totals 21 residues. CDR1 LNHNV and CDR2 YYDKDF come from the germline V gene (reference sequence). CDR3 protein: CATSFPGETSGGKLAKNIQYF. Here the CDR3 DNA reads TGTGCCACCAGCTTCCCTGGGGAGACTAGCGGGGGAAAACTAGCCAAAAACATTCAGTACTTC.

The rearrangement links TRBV12-3 or TRBV12-4 to TRBJ1-1; tentatively, D is TRBD1 (5 bases). Trimming removed 2 bases from V and 3 bases from J, with 7 bases in between. The CDR3 spans 13 residues. CDR3 DNA: TGTGCCAGCAGTTTACAGACAGACACTGAAGCTTTCTTT. Its protein is CASSLQTDTEAFF.

The rearrangement uses TRBV30 and TRBJ1-6; D is uncertain. The V gene lost 3 bases and the J gene lost 1 base, with 13 bases spanning the gap. Germline V CDR1 and CDR2: GTSNPN, SVGIG (reference sequence). The CDR3 extends over 16 amino acids. This CDR3 reads CAWRDKTSSYNSPLHF. Written as DNA, the CDR3 is TGTGCCTGGAGGGATAAGACAAGTTCCTATAATTCACCCCTCCACTTT.